This is a list of T cell receptor beta chains from one sample in a study of vaccination and CD4 T cells after COVID-19. MiXCR, applied by TCRdb to the PCR reads, yields one record per CDR3 protein. The sample includes roughly 18,000 distinct CDR3 sequences, about 39% seen only once; the top ten take approximately 15%. For these receptors, no antigen is known. Sequencing input: CD4+ T cells from blood, cultured in vitro. The receptor set was obtained from a human donor who had recovered from COVID-19. The conserved cysteine and the conserved F or W are not part of the CDR3 here.

>TRBV6-1|TRBJ1-5
ASRETGSQPQH
>TRBV20-1|TRBJ2-3
SAAGDYTQY
>TRBV20-1|TRBJ1-2
SATTGGIINGYT
>TRBV7-2|TRBJ2-3
ASSFRLAGGGGDTQY
>TRBV20-1|TRBJ1-3
SARQGSSGNTIY
>TRBV7-9|TRBJ2-7
ASSSERGGLAGGARDEQY
>TRBV20-1|TRBJ1-6
SAATGGQASNSPLH
>TRBV6-5|TRBJ2-3
ASSYSSGRAIDTQY
>TRBV20-1|TRBJ1-5
SARDQARFDQPQH
>TRBV20-1|TRBJ1-2
SATPTGLLGYT
>TRBV5-1|TRBJ1-1
ASSPGGNTEAF
>TRBV29-1|TRBJ1-1
SVRREDRAATEAF
>TRBV11-3|TRBJ2-1
ASSLEGPEQNEQF
>TRBV11-2|TRBJ2-3
ASSLGPVTDTQY
>TRBV2|TRBJ2-3
ASSEAGRTDTQY
>TRBV29-1|TRBJ1-1
SVGTTSYRAEAF
>TRBV7-9|TRBJ1-3
ASSAEAPGNTIY
>TRBV25-1|TRBJ2-2
ASQGITGELF
>TRBV11-3|TRBJ2-3
ASSLEAGGDTQY
>TRBV20-1|TRBJ1-1
SAPDRGNTEAF
>TRBV20-1|TRBJ2-1
SARGLTGGSYNEQF
>TRBV27|TRBJ1-2
ASSRTGFRAYGYT
>TRBV19|TRBJ2-5
ASSTATSGRETQY
>TRBV7-9|TRBJ2-4
ASMGQGKDIQY